This T cell receptor (beta chain) was sequenced in a study of metastatic and nonmetastatic thyroid tumors. Study-wide context: It was across blood and tumor or nodule tissue from malignant and benign thyroid patients that repertoires were compared.

The CDR3 spans 13 residues. V was shortened by 0 bases and J by 7 bases, with 7 bases between the two germline ends. The V gene's germline CDR1 is MNHEY and CDR2 SVGAGI. Original processing notes: Built for papillary thyroid cancer, a distant-metastasis classifier drew on CDR3 differences across clinicopathological groups. TCRdb reanalyzed the PCR reads with MiXCR. V and J calls and clone size were set by TCRdb, not the authors. This sample has about 41,000 clones, with 20% to 25% found just once. Every patient was untreated before thyroid surgery. Sequenced input: tumor tissue. V and J are TRBV6-5 and TRBJ1-5; D is unclear. The sequence derives from a female donor with papillary thyroid cancer or a benign thyroid nodule (not recorded which). Some clones in this sample may be carry-over from other donors' samples. CDR3 in DNA: TGTGCCAGCAGTTACTCGACTCAGCAGCCCCAGCATTTT. Translation gives CASSYSTQQPQHF.